The 16 T cell receptor beta chains presented below share a single source sample, sequenced in a study of identical twins. Using its own MiXCR run on the 5' RACE reads, TCRdb lists one record per CDR3 protein. The sample yields about 660,000 distinct CDR3 sequences, 8.6% seen once. In addition, the sample was reused for a study of yellow fever vaccine responses in identical twins.

Source material: PBMCs. The origin of the receptors is a woman between 18 and 30 years old in good health.

This chain connects TRBV7-2 to TRBJ2-3, with D perhaps matching TRBD2 (6 bases). Germline loops: CDR1 SGHTA, CDR2 FQGNSA. Trimming pared 1 base from V and 5 bases from J, leaving 13 bases between. This CDR3 contains 15 residues. DNA for the CDR3: TGTGCCAGCAGCTTAGAAGGTTTCGGGGGAGATACGCAGTATTTT. Its protein is CASSLEGFGGDTQYF.

The V gene is TRBV20-1, the J gene TRBJ2-3; the D gene could be TRBD1 or TRBD2 (6 bases each). The CDR3 consists of 16 residues. Germline values: CDR1 DFQATT, CDR2 SNEGSKA (reference sequence). Trimming cost V 6 bases and J 0 bases, with 19 bases left between them. CDR3 amino acids: CSAPPRGRKSTDTQYF. CDR3 coding DNA: TGCAGTGCCCCCCCCCGGGGGCGAAAAAGCACAGATACGCAGTATTTT.

This clonotype was detected only a few times. V is TRBV6-2 or TRBV6-3 and J is TRBJ2-2; TRBD2 agrees at 13 bases. V trimming: 5 bases; J trimming: 5 bases; junction bases outside the gene matches: 17. This CDR3 is built from 20 residues. Germline lookup yields CDR1 MNHEY and CDR2 SVGEGT. The CDR3 protein is CASSLPPRDWTSGSTGELFF. For the CDR3, the DNA is TGTGCCAGCAGTCTCCCCCCCCGTGACTGGACTAGCGGGAGTACCGGGGAGCTGTTTTTT.

There are a few counts of this clonotype. The chain couples TRBV24-1 to TRBJ2-2; D unclear. The CDR3 sequence is 15 residues long. CDR1 and CDR2 (germline): KGHDR, SFDVKD. V lost 4 bases, J lost 6 bases, and 14 bases lay in between. This chain's CDR3 is CATSEQFKRAGELFF. The DNA for the CDR3 is TGTGCCACCAGTGAGCAGTTTAAACGGGCCGGGGAGCTGTTTTTT.

The J gene is TRBJ2-7, the V gene TRBV18; 7 positions match TRBD1. Germline CDR1 reads KGHSH; CDR2 reads LQKENI. V lost 6 bases, J lost 0 bases, and 5 bases stayed unmatched. This CDR3 is built from 14 residues. The CDR3 reads CASSGQANSYEQYF. CDR3 DNA: TGTGCCAGCTCCGGACAGGCTAACTCCTACGAGCAGTACTTC.

This clonotype appeared a few times. This chain joins TRBV11-2 and TRBJ2-2; TRBD2 matches 8 bases. This CDR3 has 14 residues. Germline values: CDR1 SGHAT, CDR2 FQNNGV. J was trimmed by 6 bases and V by 8 bases; bases with no gene match: 8. The CDR3 region is CASVSGDVAGELFF. The CDR3 DNA reads TGTGCCAGCGTTAGCGGGGATGTGGCCGGGGAGCTGTTTTTT.

This chain connects TRBV3-1 to TRBJ2-7, with D uncertain. The CDR3 has 14 amino acids. Germline CDR1 is LGHDT and CDR2 is YNNKEL (reference sequence). Trimming stripped 4 bases from V and 0 bases from J, with 10 bases between. The CDR3 DNA is TGTGCCAGCAGCCCCTTGGTGAGCTCCTACGAGCAGTACTTC. This sequence encodes CASSPLVSSYEQYF.

This clonotype was counted a few times. V gene TRBV12-3 or TRBV12-4 combines with J gene TRBJ2-2, with D tentatively TRBD1 or TRBD2 (6 bases each). This CDR3 is built from 20 residues. V shed 3 bases and J shed 2 bases, with 25 bases lying between them. The CDR3 spells CASSFTYRDPGTPNTGELFF. DNA of the CDR3: TGTGCCAGCAGTTTCACATACAGGGACCCCGGGACTCCAAACACCGGGGAGCTGTTTTTT.

This clonotype was observed a few times. This sequence joins TRBV10-3 and TRBJ2-7; the match to TRBD1 covers 10 bases. The CDR3 is made up of 13 amino acids. Looked up from germline, CDR1 is ENHRY and CDR2 is SYGVKD. V lost 4 bases to trimming and J lost 4 bases; unmatched junction nucleotides: 1. This chain's CDR3 is CAISGGQGYEQYF. The CDR3 coding sequence is TGTGCCATCAGTGGGGGACAGGGGTACGAGCAGTACTTC.

The chain is built from TRBV6-1 and TRBJ2-1; 12 nucleotides line up with TRBD2. Trimming at V came to 3 bases and at J to 7 bases, leaving 10 bases not matched to a gene. The CDR3 loop spans 17 amino acids. The germline V gene encodes CDR1 MNHNS and CDR2 SASEGT. The CDR3 DNA sequence: TGTGCCAGCAGTGAGCTAATGACTAGCGGGGGAGGGAATGAGCAGTTCTTC. Residues: CASSELMTSGGGNEQFF.

The V gene is TRBV20-1, the J gene TRBJ2-1; D not resolved. From germline, CDR1 is DFQATT and CDR2 SNEGSKA (reference sequence). The CDR3 loop spans 14 amino acids. The V end lost 1 base, the J end lost 1 base, and 8 bases lay between the germline ends. CDR3 nucleotide sequence: TGCAGTGCTAGAGTGCCTTATTCCTACAATGAGCAGTTCTTC. This codes for CSARVPYSYNEQFF.

This clonotype has only a few counts. V and J are TRBV6-5 and TRBJ2-1; TRBD1 is a possible D gene (6 bases). Trimming pared 4 bases from V and 4 bases from J, leaving 11 bases between. The CDR3 totals 14 residues. The V gene's germline CDR1 is MNHEY and CDR2 SVGAGI. CDR3 sequence reads: CASSSGTKYNEQFF. The DNA of the CDR3 is TGTGCCAGCAGTTCTGGGACAAAATACAATGAGCAGTTCTTC.

The chain joins TRBV14 to TRBJ2-1, with 10 bases fitting TRBD2. CDR1 SGHDN and CDR2 FVKESK come from the germline V gene. After removal of 4 bases from V and 1 base from J, the junction contained 19 bases not matched to a gene. CDR3 length equals 21 residues. In DNA, the CDR3 is TGTGCCAGCAGCCCCCGGACTAGCGGTCGTTTAAGGACTCTATCCTACAATGAGCAGTTCTTC. This translates into CASSPRTSGRLRTLSYNEQFF.

This clonotype has ten or more counts. For the CDR3, the DNA is TGCGCCAGTACGGGACTCCACTACAATGAGCAGTTCTTC. This sequence encodes CASTGLHYNEQFF. This chain uses TRBV5-1 with TRBJ2-1, with D possibly matching TRBD2 (6 bases). The V gene lost 8 bases and the J gene lost 3 bases, with 12 bases spanning the gap. The CDR3 covers 13 residues. The germline V gene has CDR1 SGHRS and CDR2 YFSETQ.

The chain couples TRBV9 to TRBJ2-3; 9 nucleotides align to TRBD2. Germline V CDR1 and CDR2: SGDLS, YYNGEE. The CDR3 length is 16 residues. The ends lost 3 bases at V and 5 bases at J; junction bases unmatched: 10. The DNA for the CDR3 is TGTGCCAGCAGCGCCATAGCGGGAGTCTCCTTAGATACGCAGTATTTT. It translates to CASSAIAGVSLDTQYF. Based on the CDR3 plus reference TRBV9 and TRBJ2-3, the full variable domain is DSGVTQTPKHLITATGQRVTLRCSPRSGDLSVYWYQQSLDQGLQFLIQYYNGEERAKGNILERFSAQQFPDLHSELNLSSLELGDSALYFCASSAIAGVSLDTQYFGPGTRLTVL.

In this sample, this clonotype turned up many times. The V gene is TRBV29-1, the J gene TRBJ2-5; 7 nucleotides align to TRBD2. The CDR3 extends over 14 amino acids. V lost 4 bases, J lost 5 bases, and 10 bases stayed unmatched. Germline V CDR1 and CDR2: SQVTM, ANQGSEA. Written as DNA, the CDR3 is TGCAGCGTTGCCGGCAGCGGGAACGGGGAGACCCAGTACTTC. Translated: CSVAGSGNGETQYF.